The next 10 T cell receptor beta chains were all read from a single sample in a study of CD8 T cells in ankylosing spondylitis. A single record per CDR3 protein comes from TCRdb applying MiXCR to the 5' RACE reads. The sample includes some 30,000 distinct CDR3 sequences, around 14% seen only once; the top ten take approximately 40%. The sequencing input was blood. These receptors were obtained from a male donor with ankylosing spondylitis or in good health (not recorded which).

The rearrangement joins TRBV5-4 to TRBJ2-3, with D unclear. In germline, CDR1 is SGHNT, CDR2 YYREEE (reference sequence). The CDR3 consists of 15 residues. Deletions cut 4 bases from V and 0 bases from J, with 12 bases between. CDR3: CASSQDGVSTDTQYF. DNA of the CDR3: TGTGCCAGCAGCCAGGACGGAGTTAGCACAGATACGCAGTATTTT. Using reference TRBV5-4 and TRBJ2-3 for the parts outside the CDR3, the full variable domain is ETGVTQSPTHLIKTRGQQVTLRCSSQSGHNTVSWYQQALGQGPQFIFQYYREEENGRGNFPPRFSGLQFPNYSSELNVNALELDDSALYLCASSQDGVSTDTQYFGPGTRLTVL.

This clonotype has ten or more counts. The CDR3 protein is CASSLGPGNTEAFF. The CDR3 DNA reads TGTGCCAGCAGCTTGGGTCCAGGGAACACTGAAGCTTTCTTT. The chain uses TRBV5-6 and TRBJ1-1; D ambiguous. The ends were cut back, 0 bases at V and 1 base at J, with 7 bases in the middle. CDR1 SGHDT and CDR2 YYEEEE come from the germline V gene. The CDR3 covers 14 residues.

This clonotype was picked up a small number of times. The chain employs TRBV7-2 and TRBJ2-1, with D maybe TRBD1 (6 bases). The germline V and J ends were trimmed by 1 base and 10 bases, with 11 bases remaining between them. The germline gives CDR1 SGHTA, CDR2 FQGNSA. The CDR3 is 13 residues long. The CDR3 is CASSLVSDREQFF. CDR3 DNA: TGTGCCAGCAGCTTAGTCTCGGACAGAGAGCAGTTCTTC.

This clonotype was found a few times. J is TRBJ1-5 and V is TRBV7-9, with D unclear. CDR1 and CDR2 (germline): SEHNR, FQNEAQ (reference sequence). The V gene lost 5 bases and the J gene lost 6 bases, with 11 bases spanning the gap. The CDR3 spans 13 residues. The CDR3 loop reads CASSPGYSQPQHF. The CDR3 coding sequence is TGTGCCAGCAGCCCGGGCTATAGTCAGCCCCAGCATTTT.

This clonotype was recorded a few times. The J gene is TRBJ2-2, the V gene TRBV4-3; a weak D match, TRBD2 (7 bases). The V gene's germline CDR1 is LGHNA and CDR2 YSLEER. V lost 0 bases, J lost 2 bases, and 19 bases lay in between. The length of the CDR3 is 19 residues. CDR3: CASSQDKAGRGANTGELFF. The CDR3 DNA is TGCGCCAGCAGCCAAGATAAGGCGGGCCGGGGGGCCAACACCGGGGAGCTGTTTTTT.

The genes are TRBV5-5 and TRBJ2-2; either TRBD1 or TRBD2 may fit D (6 bases each). The CDR3 has 19 residues. V lost 0 bases and J lost 6, with 24 bases in between. Germline loops: CDR1 SGHKS, CDR2 YYEKEE (reference sequence). CDR3 loop: CASSLALDLDGGRPGELFF. The CDR3 nucleotides are TGTGCCAGCAGCTTGGCTTTAGATCTTGATGGGGGGCGCCCCGGGGAGCTGTTTTTT.

The rearrangement uses TRBV10-3 and TRBJ2-1; 13 positions match TRBD2. The junction had 3 bases not matched to a gene; V was cut back by 6 bases and J by 7 bases. Germline V CDR1 and CDR2: ENHRY, SYGVKD. The CDR3 loop spans 14 amino acids. CDR3 nucleotide sequence: TGTGCCATCAGCGGGACTAGCGGGGTGAATGAGCAGTTCTTC. It codes for CAISGTSGVNEQFF.

This chain joins TRBV29-1 and TRBJ2-3; unclear D gene. V shed 4 bases and J shed 0 bases, with 8 bases lying between them. In germline, CDR1 is SQVTM, CDR2 ANQGSEA. The length of the CDR3 is 13 residues. DNA of the CDR3: TGCAGCGTTGTGTTAGATAGCACAGATACGCAGTATTTT. Its translation: CSVVLDSTDTQYF.

In its sample, this clonotype was seen a few times. The chain combines TRBV7-2 with TRBJ2-1, with TRBD1 matching over 9 bases. This CDR3 is 17 amino acids long. Germline-derived CDR1 and CDR2 are SGHTA and FQGNSA. J gave up 7 bases and V 6 bases, and 16 bases lay outside the gene matches. The CDR3 bases are TGTGCCAGCAGTCTCCGGGACAGGGATTCTTACAGGAATGAGCAGTTCTTC. Amino acid sequence: CASSLRDRDSYRNEQFF.

This clonotype was seen a handful of times. The chain employs TRBV28 and TRBJ1-2, with 7 bases lining up with TRBD1. The V and J ends lost 4 bases and 8 bases, in that order; junction bases with no gene match: 13. The CDR3 contains 15 residues. Germline V gives CDR1 MDHEN, CDR2 SYDVKM. The DNA for the CDR3 is TGTGCCAGCAGTTCCCCCTCCGACAGGGAGTACGGCTACACCTTC. Its translation is CASSSPSDREYGYTF.